Here is one T cell receptor beta chain with its context. The data are from a study of cytomegalovirus exposure and HLA in healthy donors. Vbeta (60) and Jbeta (13) primers were used in the PCR. As processed by the authors: About 11 million of tens of millions of unique TCR beta chains were shared, per a later count. Sequencing used immunoSEQ multiplex PCR; TCRdb keeps in-frame clones, though not all of them. V and J calls and clone size are those listed in that table; D and trimming were worked out from the DNA. The repertoire holds 120,000 to 150,000 clones, 70% to 80% seen once, with around 4.9% in the top ten. V lost 3 bases and J 7 bases, leaving 16 bases between the germline ends. Germline CDR1 LGHNA, CDR2 YNFKEQ. The CDR3 is 15 residues long.

The TCR originated in a male donor in good health and CMV-seronegative. V usage is TRBV4-2 and J usage is TRBJ1-5; maybe TRBD1 (5 bases). The sample comprised PBMCs. The CDR3 nucleotides are TGTGCCAGCAGCCAGAGGTGGGGGGGTGGGCAGCCCCAGCATTTT. This sequence encodes CASSQRWGGGQPQHF.